The following is a TCR beta chain sequence with its context. The CDR3 contains 14 residues. The V end lost 2 bases, the J end lost 6 bases, and 10 bases lay between the germline ends. Germline values: CDR1 WNHNN, CDR2 SYGVQD (reference sequence). This sample was included in a study of T cell changes during pregnancy in multiple sclerosis. The assay was immunoSEQ multiplex PCR, and TCRdb's table has in-frame clones only and misses some. The data hold some 32,000 clones, with over 75% observed a single time. V usage is TRBV10-1 and J usage is TRBJ2-2, with D unresolved. This material consisted of CD8+ T cells from peripheral blood mononuclear cells, taken in the second trimester of pregnancy. The receptor's source is a female donor with multiple sclerosis, enrolled in a pregnancy study. CDR3: CASSEAGWPGELFF. CDR3 bases: TGCGCCAGCAGTGAGGCCGGGTGGCCCGGGGAGCTGTTTTTT.